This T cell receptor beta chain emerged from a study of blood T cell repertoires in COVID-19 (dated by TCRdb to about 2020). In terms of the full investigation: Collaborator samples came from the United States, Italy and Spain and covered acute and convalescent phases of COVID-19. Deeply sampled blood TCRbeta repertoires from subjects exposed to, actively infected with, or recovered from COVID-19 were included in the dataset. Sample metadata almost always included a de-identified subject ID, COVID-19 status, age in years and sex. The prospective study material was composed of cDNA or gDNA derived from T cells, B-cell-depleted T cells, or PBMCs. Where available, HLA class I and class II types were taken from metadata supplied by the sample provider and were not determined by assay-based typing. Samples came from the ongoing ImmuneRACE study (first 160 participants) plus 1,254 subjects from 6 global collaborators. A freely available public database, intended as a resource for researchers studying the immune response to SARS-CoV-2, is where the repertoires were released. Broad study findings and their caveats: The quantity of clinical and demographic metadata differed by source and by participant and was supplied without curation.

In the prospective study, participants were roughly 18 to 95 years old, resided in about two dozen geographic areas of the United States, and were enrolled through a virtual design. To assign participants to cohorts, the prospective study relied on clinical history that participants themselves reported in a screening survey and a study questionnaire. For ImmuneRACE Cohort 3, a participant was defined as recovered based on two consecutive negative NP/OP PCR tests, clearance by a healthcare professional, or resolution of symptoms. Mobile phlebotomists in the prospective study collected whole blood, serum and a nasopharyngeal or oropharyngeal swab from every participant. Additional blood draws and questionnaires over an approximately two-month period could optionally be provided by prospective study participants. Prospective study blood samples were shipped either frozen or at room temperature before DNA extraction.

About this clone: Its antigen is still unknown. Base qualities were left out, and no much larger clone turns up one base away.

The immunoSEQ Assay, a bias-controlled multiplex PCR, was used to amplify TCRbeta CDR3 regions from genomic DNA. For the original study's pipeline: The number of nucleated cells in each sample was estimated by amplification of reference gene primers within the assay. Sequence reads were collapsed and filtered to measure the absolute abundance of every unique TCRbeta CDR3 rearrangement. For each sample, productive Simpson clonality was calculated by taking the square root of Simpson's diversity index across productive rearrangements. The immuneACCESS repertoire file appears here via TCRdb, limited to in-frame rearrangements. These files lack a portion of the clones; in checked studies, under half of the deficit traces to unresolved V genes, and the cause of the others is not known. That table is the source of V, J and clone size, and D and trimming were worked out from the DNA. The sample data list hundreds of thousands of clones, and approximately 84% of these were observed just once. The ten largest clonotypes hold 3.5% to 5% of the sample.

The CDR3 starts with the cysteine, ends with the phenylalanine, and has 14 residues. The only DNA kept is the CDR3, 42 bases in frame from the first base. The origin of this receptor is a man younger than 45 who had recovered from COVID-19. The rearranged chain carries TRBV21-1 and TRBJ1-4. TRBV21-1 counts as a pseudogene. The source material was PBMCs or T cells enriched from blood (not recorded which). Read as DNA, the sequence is TGTGCCAGCAGCAGGGACGGGAGGGCGGAAAAACTGTTTTTT. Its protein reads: CASSRDGRAEKLFF.